This T cell receptor (beta chain) comes out of a study of blood T cell repertoires in COVID-19 (dated by TCRdb to about 2020). In terms of the full investigation: Samples covering the acute and convalescent phases of COVID-19 were provided by collaborators in the United States, Italy and Spain. The samples were drawn from two sources: the first 160 participants of the ongoing ImmuneRACE study, and 1,200 or so subjects contributed by 6 global collaborators. The sample metadata nearly always contained a de-identified subject ID, COVID-19 status, age in years and sex. The repertoires were released in a freely available public database intended as a resource for research on the immune response to SARS-CoV-2. The prospective study material was composed of cDNA or gDNA derived from T cells, B-cell-depleted T cells, or PBMCs. Where HLA class I and class II types were available, the types were taken from metadata supplied by the sample provider, not from assay-based typing. Subjects who had been exposed to COVID-19, were actively infected with it, or had recovered from it provided the deeply sampled blood TCRbeta repertoires that made up the dataset.

Participants in the prospective study were aged roughly 18 to 95 years, lived in about two dozen United States geographic areas, and enrolled through a virtual design. To assign participants to cohorts, the prospective study relied on clinical history that participants themselves reported in a screening survey and a study questionnaire. Exposed participants had been in contact, within 2 weeks of entering the study, with a person who had a PCR-confirmed or clinician-diagnosed case of COVID-19. Mobile phlebotomists in the prospective study collected whole blood, serum and a nasopharyngeal or oropharyngeal swab from every participant. Over a roughly two-month period, participants in the prospective study had the option of providing additional blood draws and questionnaires. Prospective study blood samples were shipped either frozen or at room temperature before DNA extraction. CDR1 and CDR2, looked up from the germline V gene, are SQVTM and ANQGSEA. Taken from cysteine to phenylalanine, the CDR3 has 12 residues. Only the CDR3 region is kept as DNA, spanning 36 bases read in frame from base 1. V drops 7 bases and J drops 5 bases, leaving 15 bases in between.

What the work shows at the level of the full study, not this receptor alone: The quantity of clinical and demographic metadata differed by source and by participant and was supplied without curation.

With respect to this clone: What this receptor recognizes is not known. No base qualities exist here, and no much larger clone lies one base off it.

TCRbeta CDR3 regions were amplified from genomic DNA using the immunoSEQ Assay, a bias-controlled multiplex PCR. The source study handled its data this way. Nucleated cell counts per sample were estimated from amplification of reference gene primers within the assay. To quantify the absolute abundance of each unique TCRbeta CDR3 rearrangement, sequence reads were collapsed and filtered. For each sample, productive Simpson clonality was calculated as the square root of Simpson's diversity index over productive rearrangements. TCRdb re-hosts the immuneACCESS table, in-frame sequences only. Its copies lack some clones; in the studies checked, an unresolved V gene accounts for under half of them, and the cause for the rest is not known. V and J calls and clone size are those listed in that table; D and trimming were worked out from the DNA. Across this sample there are about 430,000 clones, with around nine tenths seen only once. Approximately 1.5% of the sample lies in the top ten.

This receptor chain uses TRBV29-1 and TRBJ2-7; possibly the D gene is TRBD2, per 6 matching bases. This TCR was sampled from a woman younger than 35 who had been exposed to COVID-19. Sequenced material: PBMCs or T cells enriched from blood (not recorded which). CDR3 protein: CSARELENEQYF. The nucleotide sequence is TGCAGCGCTCGGGAGCTGGAGAACGAGCAGTACTTC.